Following are 32 T cell receptor beta chains from one sample sequenced in a study of blood T cells in healthy people across ages. The authors ran a second PCR of roughly 6 to 11 cycles using a sample-barcoded 5' primer and a J-beta primer mix. TCRdb re-analysed the 5' RACE reads in MiXCR, keeping a single row per CDR3 protein. This table has hundreds of thousands of distinct CDR3 sequences, around 26% appearing once. Sequenced input: blood. These receptors came from a woman aged 80 or over in good health.

This clonotype was recorded at least ten times. The chain employs TRBV12-3 or TRBV12-4 and TRBJ1-4; 11 bases align to TRBD1. The CDR3 contains 18 residues. The V and J ends lost 5 bases and 3 bases, in that order; junction bases with no gene match: 11. The CDR3 DNA is TGTGCCAGCAGTCCCGGACAGGGGGCGCCGACAGCTAATGAAAAACTGTTTTTT. It codes for CASSPGQGAPTANEKLFF.

Remarks on this clonotype: A much larger clone lies a single base off, so this may be a read error. V is TRBV10-3 and J is TRBJ1-2; D is unresolved. Trimming took off 7 bases at V and 5 bases at J, with 17 bases between the two ends. Germline CDR1 and CDR2: ENHRY and SYGVKD. This CDR3 has 14 residues. The CDR3 DNA follows: TGTGCCATCAAGCCACTGGCCCAAGCATATGGCTACACCTTC. This codes for CAIKPLAQAYGYTF.

In its sample, this clonotype was seen many times. The chain couples TRBV12-3 or TRBV12-4 to TRBJ2-1, with D possibly being TRBD1 (6 bases). This CDR3 is 16 amino acids long. V lost 5 bases to trimming and J lost 0 bases, with 14 bases between them. CDR3 nucleotides: TGTGCCAGCAGTCTATGGACAGTCAGCTCCTACAATGAGCAGTTCTTC. Amino acids: CASSLWTVSSYNEQFF.

This clonotype was picked up a small number of times. The J gene is TRBJ1-1, the V gene TRBV7-2; D call uncertain. The germline V and J ends were trimmed by 0 bases and 0 bases, with 8 bases remaining between them. CDR3 length: 15 residues. Germline values: CDR1 SGHTA, CDR2 FQGNSA. This chain's CDR3 is CASSLARNMNTEAFF. The CDR3 bases are TGTGCCAGCAGCTTAGCTCGAAACATGAACACTGAAGCTTTCTTT. The full variable domain, with the rest looked up from reference TRBV7-2 and TRBJ1-1, is GAGVSQSPSNKVTEKGKDVELRCDPISGHTALYWYRQSLGQGLEFLIYFQGNSAPDKSGLPSDRFSAERTGGSVSTLTIQRTQQEDSAVYLCASSLARNMNTEAFFGQGTRLTVV.

This clonotype was counted a single time. The junction differs from germline at one of its ends, possibly a read error. The V gene is TRBV6-5, the J gene TRBJ2-7, with D possibly being TRBD1 (5 bases). The CDR3 loop spans 13 amino acids. Germline CDR1 is MNHEY and CDR2 is SVGAGI. CDR3 bases: TGTGCCAGCAGTTCCGACAGATCCTGCGAGCAGTACTTC. Translating gives CASSSDRSCEQYF.

The chain is built from TRBV27 and TRBJ1-4; D is possibly TRBD1 (5 bases). The CDR3 has 15 amino acids. The ends were cut back, 2 bases at V and 8 bases at J, with 15 bases in the middle. CDR1 and CDR2 (germline): MNHEY, SMNVEV (reference sequence). The CDR3 DNA follows: TGTGCCAGCAGTTTAATTGAGGGACCTAGGGAAAAACTGTTTTTT. This gives the protein CASSLIEGPREKLFF.

This clonotype was seen a few times. This rearrangement joins TRBV12-3 or TRBV12-4 to TRBJ1-1; the D is unclear. The CDR3 length is 11 residues. V lost 5 bases, J lost 8 bases, and 9 bases lay in between. The CDR3 bases are TGTGCCAGCAGTAAGAGATCCGAAGCTTTCTTT. It is translated as CASSKRSEAFF.

The chain is built from TRBV6-6 and TRBJ1-1, with D perhaps matching TRBD1 (6 bases). CDR3 length equals 13 residues. Germline CDR1 is MNHNY and CDR2 is SVGAGI (reference sequence). V lost 2 bases, J lost 7 bases, and 11 bases lay in between. This CDR3 is CASSYKDRDEAFF. The CDR3 DNA reads TGTGCCAGCAGTTACAAGGACAGAGATGAAGCTTTCTTT.

V usage is TRBV6-5 and J usage is TRBJ1-4, with a weak D call TRBD1 (5 bases). This CDR3 is 13 amino acids long. V was trimmed by 5 bases and J by 8 bases, leaving 12 bases between them. Germline-derived CDR1 and CDR2 are MNHEY and SVGAGI. CDR3 nucleotides: TGTGCCAGCAGTCGTGACAGTCGGGAAAAACTGTTTTTT. Translating gives CASSRDSREKLFF.

As regards this clonotype: This may arise from a read error, as a much more abundant clone is one base away. The CDR3 nucleotides read TGTGCCAGCAGCCCGTGGGCCATGGCATCAACTAATGAAAGACTGTTTTTT. Translating it yields CASSPWAMASTNERLFF. The J gene is TRBJ1-4, the V gene TRBV7-9; D call uncertain. Germline V gene data show CDR1 as SEHNR and CDR2 as FQNEAQ (reference sequence). This CDR3 has 17 amino acids.

This clonotype has ten or more counts. V is TRBV7-9 and J is TRBJ1-4; maybe TRBD1 (5 bases). The CDR3 contains 15 residues. The germline gives CDR1 SEHNR, CDR2 FQNEAQ (reference sequence). Trimming took off 1 base at V and 7 bases at J, with 13 bases between the two ends. CDR3 bases: TGTGCCAGCAGCTTAGTACCGGGGCCCGGTGAAAAACTGTTTTTT. Its translation: CASSLVPGPGEKLFF.

The chain's CDR3 is CASCTGQGIGTGELFF. As DNA, the CDR3 is TGCGCCAGCTGTACGGGACAGGGTATCGGCACCGGGGAGCTGTTTTTT. The chain employs TRBV5-1 and TRBJ2-2; 9 nucleotides align to TRBD1. Trimming cost V 7 bases and J 4 bases; bases outside gene matches: 11. CDR1 is SGHRS and CDR2 is YFSETQ in the germline V gene. The CDR3 consists of 16 residues.

Comment on this clonotype: A much more abundant neighbour one base away suggests this may be a read error. This rearrangement joins TRBV20-1 to TRBJ2-1; TRBD1 matches 10 bases. The CDR3 consists of 14 residues. J gave up 7 bases and V 8 bases, and 11 bases lay outside the gene matches. CDR1 is DFQATT and CDR2 is SNEGSKA in the germline V gene (reference sequence). In DNA, the CDR3 is TGCAGTATTGTGGGACAGGGGATCCCGAATGAGCAGTTCTTC. Translated: CSIVGQGIPNEQFF.

This clonotype was detected a few times. Just one base apart from a much larger clone, this may be a read error. The rearrangement links TRBV6-5 to TRBJ2-3, with D possibly TRBD1 on 6 matching bases. There are 13 residues in the CDR3. Germline V gene data show CDR1 as MNHEY and CDR2 as SVGAGI. V gave up 11 bases and J gave up 3 bases, with 15 bases separating them. CDR3 sequence (DNA): TGTGCCGGCAACCCCACAGGGACAGATACGCAGTATTTT. Translating it yields CAGNPTGTDTQYF.

The sample holds many counts of this clonotype. The chain has TRBV6-2 or TRBV6-3 and TRBJ2-3; 8 nucleotides agree with TRBD1. Unmatched junction bases numbered 5, after V lost 8 bases and J lost 4 bases. Germline CDR1 MNHEY, CDR2 SVGEGT. The CDR3 contains 13 residues. The CDR3 protein is CASRRTGSDTQYF. The CDR3 DNA sequence: TGTGCCAGCCGGCGGACAGGGTCAGATACGCAGTATTTT.

This clonotype occurred a few times. The chain joins TRBV19 to TRBJ2-3; 10 bases are a match to TRBD2. Germline V gene sequence: CDR1 LNHDA, CDR2 SQIVND (reference sequence). The length of the CDR3 is 16 residues. V trimming: 4 bases; J trimming: 3 bases; junction bases outside the gene matches: 7. CDR3 DNA sequence: TGTGCCAGTAGTAGACCGGGACTAGCGATGACAGATACGCAGTATTTT. Protein product: CASSRPGLAMTDTQYF.

This clonotype was counted a few times. The V and J genes are TRBV6-6 and TRBJ1-5; a possible D gene is TRBD1 (5 bases). Germline V lookup: CDR1 MNHNY, CDR2 SVGAGI (reference sequence). Trimming shortened V by 2 bases and J by 7 bases, and 15 bases separated the two germline ends. There are 15 residues in the CDR3. DNA of the CDR3: TGTGCCAGCAGTTACACTCGCGGATCAGGGCAGCCCCAGCATTTT. It translates to CASSYTRGSGQPQHF.

This rearrangement joins TRBV2 to TRBJ2-3; 7 bases match TRBD2. CDR3 length equals 16 residues. Trimming took 4 bases from V and 0 from J; bases not matched to a gene: 7. Germline-derived CDR1 and CDR2 are SNHLY and FYNNEI. The CDR3 coding sequence is TGTGCCAGCAGTGTCCAGGTAGCGGGTAGCACAGATACGCAGTATTTT. Amino acids: CASSVQVAGSTDTQYF.

V gene TRBV11-3 combines with J gene TRBJ2-5; D uncertain. CDR3 size: 13 residues. With 4 bases removed from V and 5 bases from J, the gap between germline ends came to 11 bases. CDR1 and CDR2 (germline): SGHNT, YENEEA. The CDR3, as DNA: TGTGCCAGCAGCTCTGGGATGTGGGAGACCCAGTACTTC. Protein: CASSSGMWETQYF.

Note on this clonotype: A much larger clone lies one base from this, so it may be a read error. CDR3 bases: TGCGCCAGCAGCTGGGATCGAGGGGCCTATACGCAGTACTTC. It encodes CASSWDRGAYTQYF. The chain links TRBV5-1 to TRBJ2-5, with D possibly being TRBD1 or TRBD2 (5 bases each). Germline V gene lookup returns CDR1 SGHRS and CDR2 YFSETQ. Trimming cost V 3 bases and J 11 bases, with 20 bases left between them. There are 14 residues in the CDR3.

The V call is TRBV11-2, the J call TRBJ1-2; no clear D. The length of the CDR3 is 13 residues. With 2 bases removed from V and 3 bases from J, the gap between germline ends came to 7 bases. CDR1 is SGHAT and CDR2 is FQNNGV in the germline V gene. The CDR3 DNA reads TGTGCCAGCAGCTTACTTGTGGACTATGGCTACACCTTC. Translated: CASSLLVDYGYTF. The full variable domain, completed using reference TRBV11-2 and TRBJ1-2, is EAGVAQSPRYKIIEKRQSVAFWCNPISGHATLYWYQQILGQGPKLLIQFQNNGVVDDSQLPKDRFSAERLKGVDSTLKIQPAKLEDSAVYLCASSLLVDYGYTFGSGTRLTVV.

There are many counts of this clonotype. This chain connects TRBV7-8 to TRBJ1-6, with 7 bases matching TRBD1. CDR3 length: 16 amino acids. With V trimmed by 4 bases and J by 5 bases, 8 bases remained unmatched. Per the germline V gene, CDR1 is SGHVS and CDR2 is FQNEAQ. The CDR3 DNA reads TGTGCCAGCAGCTCCCCATCCGGGACAGATAATTCACCCCTCCACTTT. Translated, it gives CASSSPSGTDNSPLHF. The variable domain in full, with the rest retrieved from reference TRBV7-8 and TRBJ1-6, is GAGVSQSPRYKVAKRGQDVALRCDPISGHVSLFWYQQALGQGPEFLTYFQNEAQLDKSGLPSDRFFAERPEGSVSTLKIQRTQQEDSAVYLCASSSPSGTDNSPLHFGNGTRLTVT.

The sample holds one count of this clonotype. The junction departs from germline at one end; a sequencing error may be responsible. V gene TRBV4-3 combines with J gene TRBJ2-2, with a tentative D call TRBD2 (5 bases). Germline CDR1 is LGHNA and CDR2 is YSLEER. The CDR3 length is 17 residues. The CDR3 loop reads CASSPRWAGSNTGERFF. The CDR3 DNA reads TGCGCCAGCAGCCCAAGATGGGCAGGATCGAACACCGGGGAGCGGTTTTTT.

This rearrangement joins TRBV5-6 to TRBJ1-5, with no clear D. The germline V and J ends were trimmed by 0 bases and 2 bases, with 9 bases remaining between them. The CDR3 has 15 residues. Germline values: CDR1 SGHDT, CDR2 YYEEEE. CDR3 sequence reads: CASSLGLRGNQPQHF. The CDR3, as DNA: TGTGCCAGCAGCTTGGGATTGCGAGGCAATCAGCCCCAGCATTTT.

This clonotype has a count of ten or more. This rearrangement joins TRBV12-3 or TRBV12-4 to TRBJ1-2; 12 positions match TRBD1. J gave up 8 bases and V 4 bases, and 2 bases lay outside the gene matches. This CDR3 is 13 amino acids long. The CDR3 nucleotides are TGTGCCAGCAGTTCCGGGACAGGGGGCGGCTACACCTTC. Protein sequence: CASSSGTGGGYTF.

With regard to this clonotype: A junction boundary mismatches the germline segment, possibly from a read error. This chain's CDR3 is CATGGELGGCTF. The CDR3 coding sequence is TGTGCCACCGGCGGGGAGCTCGGTGGCTGCACCTTC. V is TRBV12-3 or TRBV12-4 and J is TRBJ1-2; D is unclear. This CDR3 region has 12 residues.

This clonotype was counted many times. The chain has TRBV30 and TRBJ2-6; D is unresolved. The CDR3 has 12 amino acids. The germline V gene encodes CDR1 GTSNPN and CDR2 SVGIG (reference sequence). Trimming removed 4 bases from V and 3 bases from J, with 4 bases in between. The CDR3 bases are TGTGCCTGGACCGGTGGGGCCAACGTCCTGACTTTC. Amino acids: CAWTGGANVLTF.

This clonotype has ten or more counts. The chain combines TRBV4-2 with TRBJ2-5; 16 nucleotides align to TRBD2. This CDR3 comprises 17 residues. V trimming: 5 bases; J trimming: 5 bases; junction bases outside the gene matches: 8. CDR1 is LGHNA, CDR2 YNFKEQ, per germline. CDR3 sequence: CASSAGTSGGAEETQYF. CDR3 nucleotide sequence: TGTGCCAGCAGCGCCGGGACTAGCGGGGGGGCCGAGGAGACCCAGTACTTC.

This clonotype occurred once. The chain links TRBV7-9 to TRBJ1-5; D perhaps matches TRBD1 (6 bases). CDR1 and CDR2 from the germline V gene are SEHNR and FQNEAQ (reference sequence). Trimming took 4 bases from V and 4 from J, leaving 11 bases between them. This CDR3 has 14 residues. This CDR3 reads CASSSGALNQPQHF. The CDR3, as DNA: TGTGCCAGCAGCTCGGGGGCGCTTAATCAGCCCCAGCATTTT.

On this clonotype itself: The junction and the germline gene differ at one end; a read error may be behind it. V and J are TRBV9 and TRBJ1-2; D is undetermined. Germline assignment: CDR1 SGDLS and CDR2 YYNGEE. This CDR3 is 12 amino acids long. The CDR3 nucleotides are TGTACCAGCAGCGTAGGCGGTTATGGCTACACCTTC. Translating it yields CTSSVGGYGYTF.

In its sample, this clonotype was seen a few times. The chain employs TRBV20-1 and TRBJ1-5, with 10 bases lining up with TRBD1. Per germline, CDR1 DFQATT and CDR2 SNEGSKA (reference sequence). V was clipped by 3 bases and J by 5 bases; unmatched bases: 7. The CDR3 has 15 amino acids. The CDR3 sequence: CSARRPGQGYQPQHF. In DNA, the CDR3 is TGCAGTGCTAGGCGACCGGGACAGGGGTATCAGCCCCAGCATTTT.

The J gene is TRBJ2-7, the V gene TRBV4-3; D is undetermined. The CDR3 extends over 14 amino acids. The V gene lost 0 bases and the J gene lost 2 bases, with 8 bases spanning the gap. Germline V gene data show CDR1 as LGHNA and CDR2 as YSLEER. The CDR3 protein is CASSQDLAAYEQYF. The CDR3, as DNA: TGCGCCAGCAGCCAAGATTTGGCAGCCTACGAGCAGTACTTC.